A single sample is the source of the 28 T cell receptor beta chains below, sequenced in a study of response to subunit inactivated influenza vaccine. TCRdb analysed the RT-PCR reads with MiXCR anew, one entry per CDR3 protein. The table lists 500,000 to 650,000 distinct CDR3 sequences, roughly 8.2% of them singletons. Source: PBMCs from blood, taken roughly 24 months after vaccination. The receptors were gathered from a man between 50 and 75 years old who received an inactivated influenza vaccine.

V usage is TRBV5-5 and J usage is TRBJ2-3; D possibly corresponds to TRBD2 (5 bases). V lost 1 base and J lost 2, with 14 bases in between. The length of the CDR3 is 16 residues. Germline CDR1 SGHKS, CDR2 YYEKEE (reference sequence). CDR3 bases: TGTGCCAGCAGCTTGAGGAGCGGAGTGGACACAGATACGCAGTATTTT. As protein: CASSLRSGVDTDTQYF.

The V and J genes are TRBV9 and TRBJ2-3; TRBD2 matches 9 bases. The CDR3 is 15 amino acids. Looked up from germline, CDR1 is SGDLS and CDR2 is YYNGEE. V was pared by 0 bases and J by 10 bases, with 9 bases of the junction left unmatched. CDR3 sequence: CASSVDPQREAPQYF. CDR3 in DNA: TGTGCCAGCAGCGTAGACCCACAGCGGGAGGCTCCGCAGTATTTT.

The V call is TRBV4-3, the J call TRBJ2-7; TRBD2 might be the D (5 bases). Germline loops: CDR1 LGHNA, CDR2 YSLEER. The CDR3 contains 15 residues. V was pared by 2 bases and J by 0 bases, with 11 bases between. The DNA for the CDR3 is TGCGCCAGCAGCCAATGGACGGGGAGCTCCTACGAGCAGTACTTC. Its translation: CASSQWTGSSYEQYF.

This chain uses TRBV5-1 with TRBJ2-7; 7 bases agree with TRBD2. From germline, CDR1 is SGHRS and CDR2 YFSETQ. The CDR3 extends over 15 amino acids. Trimming removed 0 bases from V and 4 bases from J; junction bases left unmatched: 7. The CDR3 nucleotides read TGCGCCAGCAGCTTGGCGTCTAGCGGAAAGTACGAGCAGTACTTC. This sequence encodes CASSLASSGKYEQYF.

The V gene is TRBV28, the J gene TRBJ1-2; tentative D call: TRBD1 (5 bases). The CDR3 contains 14 residues. The V end lost 2 bases, the J end lost 1 base, and 8 bases lay between the germline ends. The V gene's germline CDR1 is MDHEN and CDR2 SYDVKM. The CDR3 is CASSLGTFNYGYTF. For the CDR3, the DNA is TGTGCCAGCAGTTTAGGGACCTTTAACTATGGCTACACCTTC.

This clonotype was seen more than once but under ten times. The chain couples TRBV7-9 to TRBJ2-2; no clear D. CDR1 is SEHNR, CDR2 FQNEAQ, per germline (reference sequence). V lost 2 bases to trimming and J lost 9 bases, with 7 bases between them. The CDR3 runs 12 residues. CDR3 DNA: TGTGCCAGCAGCTTACCACGACGGGAGCTGTTTTTT. The encoded protein is CASSLPRRELFF.

This clonotype was counted once. The chain recombines TRBV20-1 with TRBJ2-7; D is unresolved. The germline V gene encodes CDR1 DFQATT and CDR2 SNEGSKA (reference sequence). This CDR3 has 17 amino acids. Trimming left V 0 bases short and J 0 bases short, with 18 bases between. The CDR3 DNA reads as TGCAGTGCTAGAGATCATGGTTCACGGGCATACTCCTACGAGCAGTACTTC. The encoded protein is CSARDHGSRAYSYEQYF.

This chain links TRBV5-1 with TRBJ1-1; 8 bases fit TRBD1. The V gene end was trimmed by 0 bases and the J gene end by 1 base; junction bases not matched to a gene: 2. Germline V gene sequence: CDR1 SGHRS, CDR2 YFSETQ. This CDR3 region has 15 residues. The CDR3 region is CASSLVQGANTEAFF. In DNA form, the CDR3 reads TGCGCCAGCAGCTTGGTTCAGGGGGCGAACACTGAAGCTTTCTTT.

This chain links TRBV28 with TRBJ2-7, with no clear D. CDR3 length: 14 amino acids. With 2 bases removed from V and 3 bases from J, the gap between germline ends came to 11 bases. CDR1 MDHEN and CDR2 SYDVKM come from the germline V gene. The CDR3 DNA reads TGTGCCAGCAGTTTAACAGCCGAGCTCTACGAGCAGTACTTC. Its protein product is CASSLTAELYEQYF.

This clonotype was recorded a few times. The chain joins TRBV6-1 to TRBJ2-7; 10 nucleotides line up with TRBD1. This CDR3 comprises 16 residues. Germline values: CDR1 MNHNS, CDR2 SASEGT. The junction had 9 bases not matched to a gene; V was cut back by 6 bases and J by 1 base. CDR3 sequence: CASRTLGTGVSYEQYF. The CDR3, as DNA: TGTGCCAGCAGAACCCTGGGGACAGGGGTTTCCTACGAGCAGTACTTC.

This clonotype was picked up many times. This CDR3 reads CASSDSGASRGTQYF. The CDR3, as DNA: TGTGCCAGCAGTGACTCAGGTGCTTCTAGGGGTACGCAGTATTTT. V usage is TRBV6-4 and J usage is TRBJ2-3; a possible D gene is TRBD1 (5 bases). The ends were cut back, 0 bases at V and 8 bases at J, with 15 bases in the middle. Germline CDR1 MRHNA, CDR2 SNTAGT. CDR3 length equals 15 residues.

The chain uses TRBV4-3 and TRBJ2-7; D is perhaps TRBD2 (6 bases). Per the germline V gene, CDR1 is LGHNA and CDR2 is YSLEER. The V and J ends lost 0 bases and 6 bases respectively, with 15 bases between them. This CDR3 is 15 amino acids long. CDR3 coding DNA: TGCGCCAGCAGCCAAGACGGGGACTTCGCGGGCGAGCAGTACTTC. Translating gives CASSQDGDFAGEQYF.

This clonotype has at least ten counts. This sequence joins TRBV3-1 and TRBJ2-5; tentatively, D is TRBD2 (6 bases). Trimming removed 4 bases from V and 7 bases from J, with 16 bases in between. CDR1 and CDR2 (germline): LGHDT, YNNKEL (reference sequence). The CDR3 contains 14 residues. CDR3 region: CASSRGREKGTQYF. Here the CDR3 DNA reads TGTGCCAGCAGCCGCGGACGGGAGAAGGGGACCCAGTACTTC.

This clonotype was seen ten or more times. This rearrangement joins TRBV12-3 or TRBV12-4 to TRBJ1-4, with 8 bases fitting TRBD1. The CDR3 totals 11 residues. V was clipped by 7 bases and J by 14 bases; unmatched bases: 6. The CDR3 nucleotides are TGTGCCAGCATTTACAGGGGGAACCTGTTTTTT. The encoded protein is CASIYRGNLFF.

Only a few counts were recorded for this clonotype. The J gene is TRBJ2-5, the V gene TRBV28, with D perhaps given as TRBD1 or TRBD2 (5 bases each). V lost 5 bases to trimming and J lost 5 bases, with 18 bases between them. Looked up from germline, CDR1 is MDHEN and CDR2 is SYDVKM. The CDR3 runs 15 residues. CDR3 in amino acids: CASSPSGPPLETQYF. The CDR3 DNA follows: TGTGCCAGCAGTCCTTCGGGACCGCCGTTGGAGACCCAGTACTTC.

The sample holds many counts of this clonotype. V and J are TRBV12-3 or TRBV12-4 and TRBJ2-7, with D possibly being TRBD2 (6 bases). The V end lost 3 bases, the J end lost 2 bases, and 11 bases lay between the germline ends. The CDR3 sequence is 14 residues long. The CDR3: CASSLGGTAYEQYF. The CDR3 DNA is TGTGCCAGCAGTTTGGGGGGAACAGCCTACGAGCAGTACTTC.

This clonotype was recorded many times. The V gene is TRBV7-9, the J gene TRBJ1-4; D is undetermined. V was pared by 2 bases and J by 6 bases, with 4 bases between. This CDR3 is built from 12 residues. Germline assignment: CDR1 SEHNR and CDR2 FQNEAQ (reference sequence). The CDR3 region is CASSLQDEKLFF. CDR3 coding DNA: TGTGCCAGCAGCTTACAGGATGAAAAACTGTTTTTT.

This clonotype turned up a few times. The chain links TRBV20-1 to TRBJ2-5, with 10 positions matching TRBD2. Germline loops: CDR1 DFQATT, CDR2 SNEGSKA (reference sequence). The CDR3 is made up of 15 amino acids. V shed 3 bases and J 7 bases; nucleotides not matched to a gene: 11. The CDR3 reads CSASVNSGRIGTQYF. The CDR3 nucleotides read TGCAGTGCTAGCGTGAATAGCGGGAGGATCGGGACCCAGTACTTC.

The chain recombines TRBV5-1 with TRBJ2-7; 10 bases are shared with TRBD1. CDR1 is SGHRS and CDR2 is YFSETQ in the germline V gene. J lost 5 bases, V lost 3 bases, and 8 bases had no gene match. The CDR3 runs to 15 residues. This CDR3 reads CASSWGTGEFDEQYF. The CDR3 region has the DNA TGCGCCAGCAGCTGGGGGACAGGGGAATTCGACGAGCAGTACTTC.

This clonotype was observed at least ten times. V is TRBV19 and J is TRBJ2-2; 14 positions match TRBD2. Per the germline V gene, CDR1 is LNHDA and CDR2 is SQIVND (reference sequence). The V segment lost 6 bases and the J segment 2 bases; nucleotides outside the gene matches: 5. The CDR3 totals 17 residues. This chain's CDR3 is CASSRGLAGDNTGELFF. The CDR3 region has the DNA TGTGCCAGTAGCCGGGGACTAGCGGGGGATAACACCGGGGAGCTGTTTTTT.

This clonotype was seen many times. The chain couples TRBV7-9 to TRBJ2-7; D uncertain. Germline assignment: CDR1 SEHNR and CDR2 FQNEAQ (reference sequence). This CDR3 is 15 amino acids long. The V end was cut by 4 bases, the J end by 3 bases, with 16 bases between. CDR3 bases: TGTGCCAGCAGCTCAGGTTCGGTCGTCTACTACGAGCAGTACTTC. It codes for CASSSGSVVYYEQYF.

The rearrangement links TRBV7-9 to TRBJ2-4, with 8 bases matching TRBD2. V was pared by 5 bases and J by 1 base, with 4 bases of the junction left unmatched. This CDR3 spans 15 amino acids. CDR1 is SEHNR, CDR2 FQNEAQ, per germline (reference sequence). CDR3 in amino acids: CASSVRGGAKNIQYF. The CDR3 coding sequence is TGTGCCAGCAGCGTTCGGGGGGGGGCCAAAAACATTCAGTACTTC.

The chain joins TRBV4-3 to TRBJ1-1; 7 bases match TRBD1. V shed 0 bases and J 8 bases; nucleotides not matched to a gene: 15. The V gene's germline CDR1 is LGHNA and CDR2 YSLEER. The CDR3 has 17 residues. The CDR3 bases are TGCGCCAGCAGCCAAGATGTTCGACAGGGTCACGGGAGGGAAGCTTTCTTT. Amino acid sequence: CASSQDVRQGHGREAFF.

This clonotype was picked up many times. The chain links TRBV19 to TRBJ1-1, with 7 nucleotides matching TRBD1. Germline CDR1 and CDR2: LNHDA and SQIVND (reference sequence). V shed 9 bases, J shed 5 bases, and the junction held 6 bases outside the gene matches. CDR3 length: 12 residues. This CDR3 is CASRGGGTEAFF. CDR3 coding DNA: TGTGCCAGCAGGGGGGGAGGGACTGAAGCTTTCTTT.

The rearrangement joins TRBV4-3 to TRBJ2-1; 9 nucleotides agree with TRBD2. This CDR3 has 17 amino acids. The germline gives CDR1 LGHNA, CDR2 YSLEER. Unmatched junction bases numbered 7, after V lost 1 base and J lost 3 bases. The CDR3: CASSQGLGLADYNEQFF. The CDR3 coding sequence is TGCGCCAGCAGCCAAGGGTTGGGACTAGCTGACTACAATGAGCAGTTCTTC.

This clonotype was picked up a small number of times. This chain connects TRBV7-9 to TRBJ1-2; D not resolved. The length of the CDR3 is 13 residues. The ends were cut back, 1 base at V and 3 bases at J, with 6 bases in the middle. Germline V gene lookup returns CDR1 SEHNR and CDR2 FQNEAQ (reference sequence). The CDR3 region has the DNA TGTGCCAGCAGCTTAGACAGTCACTATGGCTACACCTTC. Its protein is CASSLDSHYGYTF.

This chain uses TRBV6-2 or TRBV6-3 with TRBJ2-2, with a tentative D call TRBD1 (7 bases). The CDR3 length is 17 residues. Germline loops: CDR1 MNHEY, CDR2 SVGEGT. Trimming pared 2 bases from V and 8 bases from J, leaving 21 bases between. The CDR3 reads CASSYQPWRGRVGELFF. As DNA, the CDR3 is TGTGCCAGCAGTTACCAACCGTGGAGGGGGCGAGTGGGGGAGCTGTTTTTT.

V gene TRBV12-3 or TRBV12-4 combines with J gene TRBJ2-3, with D tentatively TRBD1 or TRBD2 (5 bases each). The CDR3 has 15 amino acids. Trimming pared 6 bases from V and 3 bases from J, leaving 16 bases between. The DNA for the CDR3 is TGTGCCAGCAGCCAACAGAGGGGTAATACAGATACGCAGTATTTT. It encodes CASSQQRGNTDTQYF.